The T cell receptor beta chain under discussion was sequenced for a study of blood T cells in healthy people across ages. This CDR3 spans 16 amino acids. V was pared by 0 bases and J by 3 bases, with 14 bases between. Germline V gene lookup returns CDR1 DFQATT and CDR2 SNEGSKA (reference sequence). Next came a second PCR, run for about 7 to 12 cycles, which used a sample-barcoded 5' primer along with a J-beta primer mix. The authors tagged each cDNA molecule using a template-switch adaptor with 12 random nucleotides. TCRdb fed the 5' RACE reads into MiXCR, producing one record per CDR3 protein. Of fewer than 1,200,000 distinct CDR3 sequences listed, under 30% were seen once; the top ten hold less than 0.85%. Another study also made use of these data, one on T cells of mothers and their children. That investigation notes: Sequencing got over 8 million TCR beta CDR3 reads from each mother and around 3.1 million from each child.

The chain is built from TRBV20-1 and TRBJ2-2; TRBD1 might be the D (6 bases). The specimen sequenced was blood. This TCR was sampled from a girl aged 2-10 years in good health. CDR3 amino acids: CSARDYVRGDTGELFF. The DNA of the CDR3 is TGCAGTGCTAGAGATTATGTCAGGGGTGACACCGGGGAGCTGTTTTTT.